These 11 T cell receptor beta chains originate from one sample sequenced in a study of cytomegalovirus exposure and HLA in healthy donors. PCR employed 60 Vbeta and 13 Jbeta primers. Sequenced by immunoSEQ multiplex PCR; TCRdb stores in-frame clones only, minus some. This specimen shows some 76,000 clones; the ten leading clones hold 0.83%. Source material: PBMCs. The receptors were sampled from a boy aged 5 to 17 in good health and CMV-seronegative.

V gene TRBV10-3 combines with J gene TRBJ2-2; the D is unclear. CDR1 and CDR2 (germline): ENHRY, SYGVKD. This CDR3 region has 14 residues. V lost 2 bases and J 6 bases, leaving 10 bases between the germline ends. For the CDR3, the DNA is TGTGCCATCAGTGAGGTAGCTCGACCCGGGGAGCTGTTTTTT. The encoded protein is CAISEVARPGELFF.

The chain couples TRBV7-2 to TRBJ2-2; D possibly corresponds to TRBD2 (6 bases). Trimming left V 4 bases short and J 8 bases short, with 20 bases between. CDR1 SGHTA and CDR2 FQGNSA come from the germline V gene. The CDR3 length is 16 residues. CDR3 residues: CASSSVWGTGVGELFF. The CDR3 DNA is TGTGCCAGCAGCTCTGTCTGGGGGACGGGAGTAGGGGAGCTGTTTTTT.

The V call is TRBV20-1, the J call TRBJ1-2, with unresolved D. This CDR3 has 11 amino acids. The germline V and J ends were trimmed by 5 bases and 14 bases, with 18 bases remaining between them. The germline V gene has CDR1 DFQATT and CDR2 SNEGSKA (reference sequence). The CDR3 loop reads CSAHRGDLATF. In DNA form, the CDR3 reads TGCAGTGCTCACCGGGGAGATCTGGCAACCTTC.

The CDR3 is CASSITTQGDGYTF. CDR3 DNA sequence: TGCGCCAGCAGCATAACCACCCAGGGTGATGGCTACACCTTC. The chain is built from TRBV4-3 and TRBJ1-2, with a possible D match to TRBD1 (5 bases). Trimming removed 5 bases at V and 6 bases at J, with 16 bases between. Looked up from germline, CDR1 is LGHNA and CDR2 is YSLEER. This CDR3 region has 14 residues.

The chain employs TRBV7-3 and TRBJ2-2, with D perhaps TRBD2 (7 bases). Between the trimmed V and J ends, which lost 5 bases and 3 bases, there was a span of 16 bases. The CDR3 sequence is 16 residues long. Germline V gene sequence: CDR1 SGHTA, CDR2 FQGTGA. CDR3 residues: CASSPPGRGDTGELFF. The CDR3 bases are TGTGCCAGCAGCCCCCCGGGGAGGGGGGACACCGGGGAGCTGTTTTTT.

The chain has TRBV13 and TRBJ1-1; D not certain. Germline V CDR1 and CDR2: PRHDT, FYEKMQ (reference sequence). Trimming pared 6 bases from V and 6 bases from J, leaving 8 bases between. The CDR3 length is 11 residues. CDR3 loop: CASSLRAEAFF. The CDR3 region has the DNA TGTGCCAGCAGTCTTCGAGCTGAAGCTTTCTTT.

V gene TRBV7-2 combines with J gene TRBJ2-7; TRBD1 is a possible D gene (6 bases). The V gene's germline CDR1 is SGHTA and CDR2 FQGNSA. The CDR3 is 15 residues long. Trimming left V 5 bases short and J 2 bases short, with 16 bases between. CDR3 protein: CASSKRDTAAYEQYF. For the CDR3, the DNA is TGTGCCAGCAGCAAAAGGGACACCGCCGCCTACGAGCAGTACTTC.

This sequence joins TRBV7-8 and TRBJ2-7; 8 bases match TRBD2. Germline loops: CDR1 SGHVS, CDR2 FQNEAQ. V lost 1 base to trimming and J lost 5 bases; unmatched junction nucleotides: 10. This CDR3 region has 16 residues. The CDR3 protein is CASSLVRVAGFNEQYF. CDR3 coding DNA: TGTGCCAGCAGCTTAGTCAGGGTAGCGGGGTTCAACGAGCAGTACTTC.

The J gene is TRBJ1-6, the V gene TRBV5-4; the match to TRBD1 covers 11 bases. The length of the CDR3 is 18 residues. Germline-derived CDR1 and CDR2 are SGHNT and YYREEE (reference sequence). V shed 2 bases and J 0 bases; nucleotides not matched to a gene: 4. This CDR3 reads CASSFHGTGGSYNSPLHF. The CDR3 DNA sequence: TGTGCCAGCAGCTTTCACGGGACAGGGGGCTCCTATAATTCACCCCTCCACTTT.

This chain joins TRBV9 and TRBJ1-1; the D gene is possibly TRBD1 (6 bases). Deletions cut 0 bases from V and 3 bases from J, with 9 bases between. The germline V gene encodes CDR1 SGDLS and CDR2 YYNGEE. This CDR3 comprises 14 residues. The CDR3 nucleotides are TGTGCCAGCAGCGTAGAGCCAGGGGACACTGAAGCTTTCTTT. Translated, it gives CASSVEPGDTEAFF.

This sequence joins TRBV27 and TRBJ2-7; 9 bases match TRBD1. Germline V gene data show CDR1 as MNHEY and CDR2 as SMNVEV (reference sequence). The CDR3 has 13 amino acids. V trimming: 5 bases; J trimming: 5 bases; junction bases outside the gene matches: 4. The CDR3, as DNA: TGTGCCAGCAGTCGGGACAGGGACCACGAGCAGTACTTC. It translates to CASSRDRDHEQYF.